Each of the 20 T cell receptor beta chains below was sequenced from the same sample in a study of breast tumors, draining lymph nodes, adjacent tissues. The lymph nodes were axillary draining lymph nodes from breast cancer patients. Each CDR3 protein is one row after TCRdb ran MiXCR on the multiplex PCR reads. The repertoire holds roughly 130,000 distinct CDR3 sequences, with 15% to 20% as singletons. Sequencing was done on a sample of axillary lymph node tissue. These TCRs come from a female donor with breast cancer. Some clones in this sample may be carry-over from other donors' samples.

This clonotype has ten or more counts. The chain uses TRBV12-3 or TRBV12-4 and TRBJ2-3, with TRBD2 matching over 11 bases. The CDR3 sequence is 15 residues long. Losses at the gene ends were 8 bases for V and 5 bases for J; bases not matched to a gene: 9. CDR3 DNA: TGTGCCAGCGCCCTCCTAGCGGGGGGCCGAGATACGCAGTATTTT. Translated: CASALLAGGRDTQYF.

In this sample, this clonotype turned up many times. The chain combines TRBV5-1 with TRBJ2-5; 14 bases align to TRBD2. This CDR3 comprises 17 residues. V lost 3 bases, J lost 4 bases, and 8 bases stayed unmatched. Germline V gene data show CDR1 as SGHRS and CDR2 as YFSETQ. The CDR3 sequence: CASSYYRTSGGRETQYF. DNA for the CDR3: TGCGCCAGCAGCTATTACCGGACTAGCGGGGGGCGAGAGACCCAGTACTTC.

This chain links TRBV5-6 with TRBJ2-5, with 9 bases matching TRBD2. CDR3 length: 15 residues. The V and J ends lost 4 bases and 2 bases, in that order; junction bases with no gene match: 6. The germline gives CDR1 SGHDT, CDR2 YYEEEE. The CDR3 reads CASSPAGGVQETQYF. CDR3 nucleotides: TGTGCCAGCAGCCCGGCGGGAGGGGTACAAGAGACCCAGTACTTC.

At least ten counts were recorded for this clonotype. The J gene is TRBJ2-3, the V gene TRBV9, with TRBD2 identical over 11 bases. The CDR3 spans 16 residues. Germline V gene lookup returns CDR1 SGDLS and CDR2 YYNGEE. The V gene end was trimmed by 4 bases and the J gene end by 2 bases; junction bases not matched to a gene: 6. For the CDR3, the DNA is TGTGCCAGCAGCTACTCTAGCGGGGGGAACACAGATACGCAGTATTTT. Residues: CASSYSSGGNTDTQYF.

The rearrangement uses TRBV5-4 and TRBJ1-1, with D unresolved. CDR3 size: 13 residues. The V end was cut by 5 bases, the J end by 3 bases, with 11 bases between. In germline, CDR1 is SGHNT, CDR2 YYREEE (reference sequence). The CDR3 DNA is TGTGCCAGCAGTGCTGTCCGGGACACTGAAGCTTTCTTT. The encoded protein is CASSAVRDTEAFF. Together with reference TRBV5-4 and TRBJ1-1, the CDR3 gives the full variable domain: ETGVTQSPTHLIKTRGQQVTLRCSSQSGHNTVSWYQQALGQGPQFIFQYYREEENGRGNFPPRFSGLQFPNYSSELNVNALELDDSALYLCASSAVRDTEAFFGQGTRLTVV.

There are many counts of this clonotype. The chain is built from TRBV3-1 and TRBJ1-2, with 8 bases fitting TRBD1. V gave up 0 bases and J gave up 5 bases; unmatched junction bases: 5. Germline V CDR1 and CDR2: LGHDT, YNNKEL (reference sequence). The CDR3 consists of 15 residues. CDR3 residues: CASSQEAGGRYGYTF. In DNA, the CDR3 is TGTGCCAGCAGCCAAGAGGCAGGGGGCCGGTATGGCTACACCTTC.

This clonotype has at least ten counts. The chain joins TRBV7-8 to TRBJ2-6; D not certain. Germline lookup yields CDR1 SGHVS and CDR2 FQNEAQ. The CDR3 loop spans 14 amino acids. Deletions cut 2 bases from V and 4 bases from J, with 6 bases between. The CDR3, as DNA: TGTGCCAGCAGCTTATTGGCAGGGGCCAACGTCCTGACTTTC. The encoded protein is CASSLLAGANVLTF.

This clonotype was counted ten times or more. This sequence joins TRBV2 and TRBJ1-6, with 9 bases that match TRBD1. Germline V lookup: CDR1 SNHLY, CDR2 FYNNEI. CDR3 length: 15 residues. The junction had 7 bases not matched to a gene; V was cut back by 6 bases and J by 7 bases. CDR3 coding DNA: TGTGCCAGCAGGGGGGGACAGGGCGGGAATTCACCCCTCCACTTT. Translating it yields CASRGGQGGNSPLHF.

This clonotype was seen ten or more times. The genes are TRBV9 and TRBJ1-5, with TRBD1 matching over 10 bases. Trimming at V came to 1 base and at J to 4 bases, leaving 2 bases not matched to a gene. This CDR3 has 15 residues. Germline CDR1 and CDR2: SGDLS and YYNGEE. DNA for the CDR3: TGTGCCAGCAGCGTAACGGGACAGGGGAATCAGCCCCAGCATTTT. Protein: CASSVTGQGNQPQHF. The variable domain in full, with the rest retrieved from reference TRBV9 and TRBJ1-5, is DSGVTQTPKHLITATGQRVTLRCSPRSGDLSVYWYQQSLDQGLQFLIQYYNGEERAKGNILERFSAQQFPDLHSELNLSSLELGDSALYFCASSVTGQGNQPQHFGDGTRLSIL.

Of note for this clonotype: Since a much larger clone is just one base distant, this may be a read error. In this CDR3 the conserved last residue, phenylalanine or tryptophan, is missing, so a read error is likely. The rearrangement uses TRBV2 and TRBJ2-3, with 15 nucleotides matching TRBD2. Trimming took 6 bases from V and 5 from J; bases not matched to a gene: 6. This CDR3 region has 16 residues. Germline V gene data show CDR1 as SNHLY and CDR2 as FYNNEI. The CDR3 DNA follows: TGTGCCAGCAGCGAGGGACTAGCGGGGGGCGAAGATACGCAGTATTCT. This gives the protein CASSEGLAGGEDTQYS.

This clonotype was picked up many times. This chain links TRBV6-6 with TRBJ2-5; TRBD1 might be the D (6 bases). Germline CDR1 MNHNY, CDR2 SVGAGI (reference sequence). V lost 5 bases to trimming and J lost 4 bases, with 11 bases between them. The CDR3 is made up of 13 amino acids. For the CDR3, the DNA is TGTGCCAGCAGTCAACAGGGTAGAGAGACCCAGTACTTC. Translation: CASSQQGRETQYF.

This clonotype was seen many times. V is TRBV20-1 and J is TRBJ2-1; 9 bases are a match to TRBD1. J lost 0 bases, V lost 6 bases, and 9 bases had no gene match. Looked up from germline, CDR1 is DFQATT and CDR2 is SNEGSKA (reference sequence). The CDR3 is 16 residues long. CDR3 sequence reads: CSAPDRGPSSYNEQFF. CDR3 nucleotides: TGCAGTGCCCCGGACAGGGGACCAAGCTCCTACAATGAGCAGTTCTTC.

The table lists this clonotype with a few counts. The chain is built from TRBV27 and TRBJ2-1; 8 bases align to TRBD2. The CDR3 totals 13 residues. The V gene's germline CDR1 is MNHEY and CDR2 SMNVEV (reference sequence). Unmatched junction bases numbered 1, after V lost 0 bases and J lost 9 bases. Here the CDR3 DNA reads TGTGCCAGCAGTTTATCTCTAGCGGGTGAGCAGTTCTTC. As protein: CASSLSLAGEQFF.

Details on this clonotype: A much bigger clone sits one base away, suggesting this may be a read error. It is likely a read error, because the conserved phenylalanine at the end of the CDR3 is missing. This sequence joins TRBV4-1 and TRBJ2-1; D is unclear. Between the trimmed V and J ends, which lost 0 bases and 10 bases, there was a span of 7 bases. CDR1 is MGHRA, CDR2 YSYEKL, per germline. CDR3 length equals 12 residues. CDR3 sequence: CASSQDSFEQFS. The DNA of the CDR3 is TGCGCCAGCAGCCAAGACTCATTCGAGCAGTTCTCC.

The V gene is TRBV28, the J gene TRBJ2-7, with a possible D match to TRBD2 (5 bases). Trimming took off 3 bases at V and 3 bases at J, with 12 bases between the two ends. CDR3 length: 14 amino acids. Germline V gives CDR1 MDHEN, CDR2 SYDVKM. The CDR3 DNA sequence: TGTGCCAGCAGTTTTGGCGGGTTGATCTACGAGCAGTACTTC. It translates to CASSFGGLIYEQYF. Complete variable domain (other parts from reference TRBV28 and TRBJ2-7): DVKVTQSSRYLVKRTGEKVFLECVQDMDHENMFWYRQDPGLGLRLIYFSYDVKMKEKGDIPEGYSVSREKKERFSLILESASTNQTSMYLCASSFGGLIYEQYFGPGTRLTVT.

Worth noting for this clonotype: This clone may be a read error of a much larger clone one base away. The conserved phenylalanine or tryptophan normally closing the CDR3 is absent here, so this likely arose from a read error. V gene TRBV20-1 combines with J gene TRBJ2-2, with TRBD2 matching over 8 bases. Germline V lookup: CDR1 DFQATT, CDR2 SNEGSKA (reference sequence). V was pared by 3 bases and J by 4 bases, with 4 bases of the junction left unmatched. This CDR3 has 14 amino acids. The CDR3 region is CSASQRGRTGELFV. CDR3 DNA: TGCAGTGCTAGCCAGCGGGGGCGCACCGGGGAGCTGTTTGTT.

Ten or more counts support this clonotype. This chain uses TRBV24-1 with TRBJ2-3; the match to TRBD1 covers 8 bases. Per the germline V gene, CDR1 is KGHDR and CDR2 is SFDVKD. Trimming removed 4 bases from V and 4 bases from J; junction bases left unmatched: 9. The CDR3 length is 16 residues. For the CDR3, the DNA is TGTGCCACCAGTGACCAAATAGGACAGGGCCCAGATACGCAGTATTTT. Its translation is CATSDQIGQGPDTQYF.

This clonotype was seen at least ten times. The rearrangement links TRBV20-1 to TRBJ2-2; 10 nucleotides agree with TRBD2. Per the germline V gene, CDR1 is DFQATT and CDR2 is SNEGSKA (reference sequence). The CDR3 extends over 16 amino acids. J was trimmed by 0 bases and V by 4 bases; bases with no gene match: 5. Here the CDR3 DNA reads TGCAGTGCTATTAGCGGGGGGCGAACGAACACCGGGGAGCTGTTTTTT. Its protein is CSAISGGRTNTGELFF.

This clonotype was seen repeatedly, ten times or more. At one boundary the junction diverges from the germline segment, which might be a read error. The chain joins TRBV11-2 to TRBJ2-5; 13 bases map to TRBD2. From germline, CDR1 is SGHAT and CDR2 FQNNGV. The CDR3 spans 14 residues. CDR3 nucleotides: TGTGCCAGCAGCTTAAGACTAGCGGGGGGCCCACTACACTTC. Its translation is CASSLRLAGGPLHF.

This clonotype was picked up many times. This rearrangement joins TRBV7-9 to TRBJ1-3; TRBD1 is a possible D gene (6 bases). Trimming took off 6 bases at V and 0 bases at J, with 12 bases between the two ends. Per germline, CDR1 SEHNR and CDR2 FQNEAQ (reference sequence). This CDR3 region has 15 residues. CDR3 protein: CASSRGQLSGNTIYF. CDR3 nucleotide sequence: TGTGCCAGCAGTCGTGGACAGCTCTCTGGAAACACCATATATTTT.